The source of this T cell receptor beta chain is a study of T cells expressing NK-cell markers. Reprocessing the 5' RACE reads, TCRdb reports a single entry for every CDR3 protein and omits DNA. Its listing shows 160,000 or so distinct CDR3 sequences. The TCR was taken from a woman aged 18 to 75 in good health. Sequences were obtained from blood T cells: a sorted CD56 or NKG2C T cell subset, CD4+ or CD8+ T cells, or bulk PBMC T cells (not recorded which).

This CDR3 is CSAEAPAGGGYEQYF. V and J are TRBV20-1 and TRBJ2-7; TCRdb lists TRBD2, though no DNA is available to test this call. CDR1 is DFQATT and CDR2 is SNEGSKA in the germline V gene (reference sequence). The CDR3 covers 15 residues.